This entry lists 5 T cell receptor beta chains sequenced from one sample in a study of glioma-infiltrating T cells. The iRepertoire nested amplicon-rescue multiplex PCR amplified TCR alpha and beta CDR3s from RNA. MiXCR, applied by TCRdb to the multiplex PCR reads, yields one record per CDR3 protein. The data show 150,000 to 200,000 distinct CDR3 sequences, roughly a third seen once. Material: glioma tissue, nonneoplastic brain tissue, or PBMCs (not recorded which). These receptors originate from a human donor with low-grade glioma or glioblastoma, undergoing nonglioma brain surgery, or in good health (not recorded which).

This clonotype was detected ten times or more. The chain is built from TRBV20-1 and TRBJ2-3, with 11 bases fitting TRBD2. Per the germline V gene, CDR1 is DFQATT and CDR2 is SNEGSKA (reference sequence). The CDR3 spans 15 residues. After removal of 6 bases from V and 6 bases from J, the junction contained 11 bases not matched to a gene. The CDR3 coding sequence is TGCAGTGCCGGGGCACTAGCGGGAGTTCGCGATACGCAGTATTTT. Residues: CSAGALAGVRDTQYF.

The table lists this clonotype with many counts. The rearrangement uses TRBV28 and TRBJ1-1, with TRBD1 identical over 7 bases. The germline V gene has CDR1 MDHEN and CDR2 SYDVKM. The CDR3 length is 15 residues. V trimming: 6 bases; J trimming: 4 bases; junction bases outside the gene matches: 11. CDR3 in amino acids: CASRRDRDGATEAFF. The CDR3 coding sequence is TGTGCCAGCAGACGAGACAGGGATGGTGCCACTGAAGCTTTCTTT.

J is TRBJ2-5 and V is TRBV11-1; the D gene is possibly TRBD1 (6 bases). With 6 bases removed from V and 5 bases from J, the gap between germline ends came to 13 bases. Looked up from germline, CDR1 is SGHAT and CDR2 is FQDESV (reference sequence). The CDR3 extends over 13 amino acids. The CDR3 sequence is CASRFAGEETQYF. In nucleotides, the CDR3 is TGTGCCAGCAGGTTTGCAGGGGAGGAGACCCAGTACTTC.

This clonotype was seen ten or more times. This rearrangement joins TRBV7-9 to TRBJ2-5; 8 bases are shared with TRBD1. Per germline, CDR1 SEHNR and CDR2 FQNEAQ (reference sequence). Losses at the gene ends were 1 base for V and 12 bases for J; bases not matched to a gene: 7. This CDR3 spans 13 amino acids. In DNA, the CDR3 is TGTGCCAGCAGCTTAGAGCGGACGGGACAGGAGTACTTC. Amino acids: CASSLERTGQEYF.

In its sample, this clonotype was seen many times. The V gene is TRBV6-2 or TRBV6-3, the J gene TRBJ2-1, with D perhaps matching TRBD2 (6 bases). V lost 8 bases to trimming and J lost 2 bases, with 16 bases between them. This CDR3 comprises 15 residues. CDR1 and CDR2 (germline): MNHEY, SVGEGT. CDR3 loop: CASDAGGWTYNEQFF. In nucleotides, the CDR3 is TGTGCCAGCGACGCCGGGGGTTGGACCTACAATGAGCAGTTCTTC.